The rows below give T cell receptor beta chains drawn from one sample of a study of sequential checkpoint blockade in melanoma. Libraries were prepared by immunoSEQ multiplex PCR; TCRdb keeps only in-frame clonotypes and omits some of them. The sample has more than 7,500 clones, around 52% seen once; the top ten hold 41%. The sequencing used CD8+ T cells sorted from blood (inferred from file names), collected from a patient given nivolumab and ipilimumab in sequence. The receptors derive from a human donor with melanoma. Each CDR3 is given with its conserved first and last residue.

j_gene | v_gene | CDR3aa
TRBJ2-1 | TRBV4-1 | CASSQELVPNEQFF
TRBJ1-2 | TRBV18 | CASSPPTESYGYTF
TRBJ2-1 | TRBV7-9 | CASLDGTGFYNEQFF
TRBJ2-3 | TRBV7-9 | CASSLGPEFGTDTQYF
TRBJ1-2 | TRBV4-3 | CASSQEATQRAQGYTF
TRBJ2-7 | TRBV6-5 | CASSSGTGSGEQYF
TRBJ1-1 | TRBV7-6 | CASSSPQGASNTEAFF
TRBJ1-3 | TRBV4-1 | CASSPRRGPDGNTIYF
TRBJ2-1 | TRBV2 | CASSEDLSSYNEQFF
TRBJ2-7 | TRBV6-1 | CASSGTGGYKQYF
TRBJ2-3 | TRBV27 | CASSLSGGAGRTITDTQYF
TRBJ1-4 | TRBV7-7 | CASSLRQGVGEKLFF
TRBJ1-1 | TRBV28 | CASSSTDSNTEAFF
TRBJ1-4 | TRBV11-2 | CASSLDPRDSSEKLFF
TRBJ1-6 | TRBV13 | CASSFGDVRDRKPLYNSPLHF
TRBJ2-1 | TRBV6-5 | CASTGGFSYNEQFF
TRBJ1-3 | TRBV18 | CASSPSRAGLGGNTIYF
TRBJ2-7 | TRBV9 | CASSVFASSSYEQYF
TRBJ2-7 | TRBV2 | CASSFGTSWNEQYF
TRBJ2-7 | TRBV27 | CASSLGGEDYEQYF
TRBJ2-1 | TRBV9 | CASNQGARNEQFF